Shown below are 5 T cell receptor beta chains from a single sample sequenced in a study of shared clonotypes between healthy human individuals. Data came from immunoSEQ multiplex PCR; TCRdb stores just in-frame clones and leaves some out. This table holds approximately 240,000 clones, approximately 70% found once. Sequencing used memory CD4+ T cells sorted from blood. Documented subset: CD45RA-negative fraction. Receptor source: a young man in good health.

This rearrangement joins TRBV5-1 to TRBJ2-7; possibly TRBD1 for D (5 bases). This CDR3 is built from 15 residues. V lost 4 bases and J 2 bases, leaving 16 bases between the germline ends. Germline V gene data show CDR1 as SGHRS and CDR2 as YFSETQ. This CDR3 is CASSRSGILTYEQYF. DNA of the CDR3: TGCGCCAGCAGCCGCTCAGGGATTCTTACCTACGAGCAGTACTTC.

The gene calls are TRBV4-3 and TRBJ2-3, with 11 bases lining up with TRBD2. Germline CDR1 LGHNA, CDR2 YSLEER. J was trimmed by 1 base and V by 1 base; bases with no gene match: 1. This CDR3 is 16 amino acids long. The CDR3 DNA follows: TGCGCCAGCAGCCAAGTACTAGCGGGAGGCACAGATACGCAGTATTTT. Encoded protein: CASSQVLAGGTDTQYF.

This rearrangement joins TRBV2 to TRBJ2-1, with D perhaps TRBD2 (6 bases). Trimming left V 7 bases short and J 7 bases short, with 20 bases between. Germline V gene data show CDR1 as SNHLY and CDR2 as FYNNEI. CDR3 length: 15 residues. In DNA, the CDR3 is TGTGCCAGCACAGAACGGGAGAGCGCGTGGAATGAGCAGTTCTTC. As protein: CASTERESAWNEQFF. Using reference TRBV2 and TRBJ2-1 for the parts outside the CDR3, the full variable domain is EPEVTQTPSHQVTQMGQEVILRCVPISNHLYFYWYRQILGQKVEFLVSFYNNEISEKSEIFDDQFSVERPDGSNFTLKIRSTKLEDSAMYFCASTERESAWNEQFFGPGTRLTVL.

The chain links TRBV7-6 to TRBJ2-3, with 8 bases lining up with TRBD2. The J segment lost 2 bases and the V segment lost 4 bases, leaving 8 bases of the junction unmatched. Germline values: CDR1 SGHVS, CDR2 FNYEAQ. The CDR3 runs 16 residues. CDR3 amino acids: CASSSGVAGSTDTQYF. The CDR3 DNA sequence: TGTGCCAGCAGCTCCGGGGTAGCGGGATCCACAGATACGCAGTATTTT.

The chain couples TRBV10-2 to TRBJ2-2, with D possibly called TRBD1 or TRBD2 (5 bases each). The CDR3 consists of 13 residues. Between the trimmed V and J ends, which lost 4 bases and 4 bases, there was a span of 7 bases. Germline CDR1 and CDR2: WSHSY and SAAADI. As DNA, the CDR3 is TGCGCCAGCAGTGTAGGGACCACCGGGGAGCTGTTTTTT. It encodes CASSVGTTGELFF.